This T cell receptor (beta chain) was retrieved from a study of STAT3 mutations in large granular lymphocyte leukemia. Study as a whole: Roughly half of the longitudinally sequenced T-LGLL patients carried detectable canonical activating STAT3 mutations.

Note on this clone: The antigen is undetermined.

Whole-study results and caveats: TCR clonotype switching after therapy occurred in about 30% of the 18 patients. Every T-cell large granular lymphocyte leukemia patient had at least one immunodominant TCR beta clonotype. Variable sampling intervals and differing treatment regimens complicated linking therapy response to TCR clonal burden changes.

TCRbeta libraries averaged about 40,773 productive templates per sample. Clones were sequenced by immunoSEQ multiplex PCR, and TCRdb holds only the in-frame ones, with some missing. The repertoire holds over 10,000 clones, 76% seen once, with less than 50% in the top ten. Germline V lookup: CDR1 WNHNN, CDR2 SYGVQD (reference sequence). The ends lost 3 bases at V and 4 bases at J; junction bases unmatched: 1. The CDR3 has 13 amino acids. The sample was peripheral blood mononuclear cells. The J gene is TRBJ2-5, the V gene TRBV10-1; 8 bases align to TRBD2. The receptor's source is a man aged 55-75 years with T-cell large granular lymphocyte leukemia. Some clones in this sample may be carry-over from other donors' samples. The chain's CDR3 is CASSDLAGETQYF. The CDR3 DNA sequence: TGCGCCAGCAGTGATCTAGCGGGAGAGACCCAGTACTTC.